The 21 T cell receptor beta chains presented below share a single source sample, sequenced in a study of OX40 agonist ivuxolimab in advanced cancers. The protocol was immunoSEQ multiplex PCR, while the TCRdb copy is restricted to in-frame clones and leaves out a portion. The sample has around 60,000 clones, approximately 80% seen once. The starting material was CD4+ or CD8+ T cells sorted from blood, obtained in a trial of the OX40 agonist ivuxolimab. These receptor sequences come from an adult with an advanced solid tumor such as melanoma, head and neck, liver or kidney cancer.

The chain recombines TRBV30 with TRBJ1-3; D is undetermined. Germline CDR1 GTSNPN, CDR2 SVGIG (reference sequence). The length of the CDR3 is 13 residues. Trimming shortened V by 5 bases and J by 1 base, and 9 bases separated the two germline ends. The CDR3 here is CAWVGQSGNTIYF. DNA of the CDR3: TGTGCCTGGGTAGGGCAGTCTGGAAACACCATATATTTT.

This sequence joins TRBV9 and TRBJ2-4; D possibly corresponds to TRBD2 (6 bases). There are 13 residues in the CDR3. V lost 3 bases and J 7 bases, leaving 11 bases between the germline ends. Germline CDR1 is SGDLS and CDR2 is YYNGEE. The CDR3 reads CASSGGTTNIQYF. The CDR3 coding sequence is TGTGCCAGCAGCGGCGGGACCACCAACATTCAGTACTTC.

This sequence joins TRBV7-9 and TRBJ2-5; D unresolved. V was shortened by 0 bases and J by 2 bases, with 13 bases between the two germline ends. From germline, CDR1 is SEHNR and CDR2 FQNEAQ (reference sequence). This CDR3 contains 16 residues. The CDR3 region is CASSLAYVAVQETQYF. CDR3 nucleotide sequence: TGTGCCAGCAGCTTAGCATACGTTGCGGTACAAGAGACCCAGTACTTC. The variable domain in full, completed from reference TRBV7-9 and TRBJ2-5, reads DTGVSQNPRHKITKRGQNVTFRCDPISEHNRLYWYRQTLGQGPEFLTYFQNEAQLEKSRLLSDRFSAERPKGSFSTLEIQRTEQGDSAMYLCASSLAYVAVQETQYFGPGTRLLVL.

This chain uses TRBV30 with TRBJ1-1; D is uncertain. CDR1 is GTSNPN, CDR2 SVGIG, per germline (reference sequence). CDR3 length: 14 residues. Trimming cost V 1 base and J 4 bases, with 13 bases left between them. The CDR3 DNA sequence: TGTGCCTGGAGTGGATCCATGTGGGGCACTGAAGCTTTCTTT. Protein sequence: CAWSGSMWGTEAFF.

The chain links TRBV28 to TRBJ1-4, with TRBD1 as a possible D gene (5 bases). With 1 base removed from V and 2 bases from J, the gap between germline ends came to 8 bases. The germline CDR1 and CDR2 sequences are MDHEN and SYDVKM. The length of the CDR3 is 15 residues. CDR3 sequence: CASSLLRGTNEKLFF. DNA of the CDR3: TGTGCCAGCAGTTTATTAAGGGGCACTAATGAAAAACTGTTTTTT.

The chain recombines TRBV7-9 with TRBJ2-1; TRBD2 matches 7 bases. Germline CDR1 reads SEHNR; CDR2 reads FQNEAQ (reference sequence). The trim removed 5 bases at V and 3 bases at J, leaving 4 bases unmatched. The CDR3 covers 14 residues. The CDR3 region is CASSLSGNYNEQFF. In nucleotides, the CDR3 is TGTGCCAGCAGCCTCAGCGGGAACTACAATGAGCAGTTCTTC.

The rearrangement joins TRBV19 to TRBJ2-3; D gene ambiguous. The V and J ends lost 1 base and 3 bases respectively, with 11 bases between them. The germline CDR1 and CDR2 sequences are LNHDA and SQIVND (reference sequence). This CDR3 spans 15 amino acids. CDR3 in amino acids: CASSIGARRTDTQYF. For the CDR3, the DNA is TGTGCCAGTAGTATAGGGGCTAGGAGAACAGATACGCAGTATTTT. The complete variable domain, with remaining parts taken from reference TRBV19 and TRBJ2-3, reads DGGITQSPKYLFRKEGQNVTLSCEQNLNHDAMYWYRQDPGQGLRLIYYSQIVNDFQKGDIAEGYSVSREKKESFPLTVTSAQKNPTAFYLCASSIGARRTDTQYFGPGTRLTVL.

In its sample, this clone was seen once. The chain links TRBV7-9 to TRBJ2-2; D ambiguous. This CDR3 is 15 amino acids long. The V and J ends lost 4 bases and 0 bases respectively, with 9 bases between them. Germline lookup yields CDR1 SEHNR and CDR2 FQNEAQ (reference sequence). CDR3: CASSSAVPNTGELFF. DNA for the CDR3: TGTGCCAGCAGCTCGGCAGTCCCGAACACCGGGGAGCTGTTTTTT. The full variable domain, rest sourced from reference TRBV7-9 and TRBJ2-2, is DTGVSQNPRHKITKRGQNVTFRCDPISEHNRLYWYRQTLGQGPEFLTYFQNEAQLEKSRLLSDRFSAERPKGSFSTLEIQRTEQGDSAMYLCASSSAVPNTGELFFGEGSRLTVL.

The genes are TRBV30 and TRBJ1-5; D may be TRBD1 (5 bases). The CDR3 is 15 residues long. Germline V CDR1 and CDR2: GTSNPN, SVGIG (reference sequence). V was pared by 0 bases and J by 7 bases, with 16 bases between. CDR3 region: CAWSVRGALGQPQHF. The DNA of the CDR3 is TGTGCCTGGAGTGTAAGGGGCGCCCTGGGGCAGCCCCAGCATTTT.

The J gene is TRBJ1-3, the V gene TRBV11-2; D may be TRBD1 (5 bases). The CDR3 is 17 residues long. Germline V gene data show CDR1 as SGHAT and CDR2 as FQNNGV. V lost 3 bases, J lost 5 bases, and 20 bases lay in between. CDR3 sequence (DNA): TGTGCCAGCAGCTTTAGGTGGACCTCCCGGACAAGAAACACCATATATTTT. Its translation: CASSFRWTSRTRNTIYF.

In this sample, this clone turned up once. The chain joins TRBV2 to TRBJ1-5; D gene ambiguous. Germline assignment: CDR1 SNHLY and CDR2 FYNNEI. This CDR3 is built from 14 residues. Trimming removed 3 bases from V and 3 bases from J, with 9 bases in between. CDR3 DNA sequence: TGTGCCAGCAGTGACCGACAATACAATCAGCCCCAGCATTTT. Translation gives CASSDRQYNQPQHF.

This clone has only one observation. The V gene is TRBV30, the J gene TRBJ1-2, with 7 bases fitting TRBD1. The CDR3 is made up of 12 amino acids. V trimming: 4 bases; J trimming: 5 bases; junction bases outside the gene matches: 4. Germline lookup yields CDR1 GTSNPN and CDR2 SVGIG (reference sequence). CDR3 amino acids: CAWIGTAYGYTF. The CDR3 region has the DNA TGTGCCTGGATCGGGACAGCGTATGGCTACACCTTC.

This chain links TRBV30 with TRBJ2-3, with 9 bases that match TRBD2. This CDR3 spans 16 amino acids. CDR1 GTSNPN and CDR2 SVGIG come from the germline V gene (reference sequence). V shed 3 bases, J shed 3 bases, and the junction held 10 bases outside the gene matches. CDR3 sequence reads: CAWRPWASGATDTQYF. The CDR3 coding sequence is TGTGCCTGGAGGCCGTGGGCTAGCGGGGCGACAGATACGCAGTATTTT.

The chain joins TRBV14 to TRBJ2-7, with D possibly TRBD2 on 5 matching bases. V was shortened by 0 bases and J by 4 bases, with 16 bases between the two germline ends. The CDR3 is 16 residues long. Germline V gives CDR1 SGHDN, CDR2 FVKESK. DNA for the CDR3: TGTGCCAGCAGCCAAGATTTAGGGCAGGAGGTATACGAGCAGTACTTC. This codes for CASSQDLGQEVYEQYF.

This clone was counted once. This chain links TRBV7-6 with TRBJ2-1, with TRBD2 matching over 9 bases. V gave up 6 bases and J gave up 5 bases; unmatched junction bases: 11. The CDR3 is 16 residues long. CDR1 SGHVS and CDR2 FNYEAQ come from the germline V gene. This chain's CDR3 is CASSRSGTSLDNEQFF. CDR3 DNA sequence: TGTGCCAGCAGTCGCTCCGGGACTAGCCTCGACAATGAGCAGTTCTTC. The variable domain in full, with the rest retrieved from reference TRBV7-6 and TRBJ2-1, is GAGVSQSPRYKVTKRGQDVALRCDPISGHVSLYWYRQALGQGPEFLTYFNYEAQQDKSGLPNDRFSAERPEGSISTLTIQRTEQRDSAMYRCASSRSGTSLDNEQFFGPGTRLTVL.

This clone has just a few counts. The chain combines TRBV5-8 with TRBJ2-7; TRBD1 is a possible D gene (5 bases). Germline V CDR1 and CDR2: SGHTS, YDEGEE. The CDR3 sequence is 12 residues long. V was shortened by 0 bases and J by 8 bases, with 9 bases between the two germline ends. The CDR3 is CASSLGGGQQYF. The CDR3 bases are TGTGCCAGCAGCTTGGGGGGCGGCCAGCAGTACTTC.

V is TRBV27 and J is TRBJ1-2; perhaps TRBD1 as D (5 bases). Per germline, CDR1 MNHEY and CDR2 SMNVEV (reference sequence). This CDR3 contains 18 residues. Deletions cut 2 bases from V and 2 bases from J, with 21 bases between. CDR3 nucleotide sequence: TGTGCCAGCAGTTTAGTGTATCCCCGTGCAGGGCGAAACTATGGCTACACCTTC. It is translated as CASSLVYPRAGRNYGYTF.

In this sample, this clone turned up a few times. The chain has TRBV6-5 and TRBJ1-1; 7 bases fit TRBD1. There are 13 residues in the CDR3. The V segment lost 5 bases and the J segment 5 bases; nucleotides outside the gene matches: 5. Germline V gives CDR1 MNHEY, CDR2 SVGAGI. The CDR3 loop reads CASSVQGRTEAFF. DNA for the CDR3: TGTGCCAGCAGTGTACAGGGGAGGACTGAAGCTTTCTTT.

The chain couples TRBV5-1 to TRBJ1-2, with 11 bases lining up with TRBD1. J lost 6 bases, V lost 7 bases, and 8 bases had no gene match. The germline V gene encodes CDR1 SGHRS and CDR2 YFSETQ. The CDR3 is 14 residues long. CDR3 region: CASEPDRGRNGYTF. In DNA form, the CDR3 reads TGCGCCAGCGAGCCGGACAGGGGGCGTAATGGCTACACCTTC.

This chain connects TRBV14 to TRBJ2-7; D tentatively reads TRBD1 or TRBD2 (6 bases each). CDR1 and CDR2 (germline): SGHDN, FVKESK. The CDR3 runs 13 residues. Trimming stripped 8 bases from V and 2 bases from J, with 13 bases between. CDR3 sequence reads: CASGGTTPYEQYF. The CDR3 nucleotides read TGTGCCAGCGGGGGGACAACCCCCTACGAGCAGTACTTC.

This sequence joins TRBV6-6 and TRBJ2-5; D remains unclear. The DNA end favors TRBJ2-7, so the J call may be wrong. The CDR3 runs 13 residues. From germline, CDR1 is MNHNY and CDR2 SVGAGI (reference sequence). CDR3 bases: TGTGCCAGCAGTTACTCGATGACGGGCGAGCAGTACTTC. Translating gives CASSYSMTGEQYF.